This is a list of T cell receptor beta chains from one sample in a study of a mutant IDH1 vaccine in newly diagnosed glioma. Here immunoSEQ multiplex PCR was the method, and the copy in TCRdb shows in-frame clones only, minus some. Of 50,000 to 65,000 clones in the sample, about four fifths were seen once. Their antigens are not known. The source material was PBMCs, sampled from a glioma patient whose treatment included an IDH1 peptide vaccine. These TCRs come from a woman in her fifties or sixties with glioma. The CDR3 runs from the conserved cysteine through the conserved F or W. The order of the fields is D gene, V gene, J gene, clone size, CDR3 DNA, CDR3 protein. D genes are given only for firm matches. Where a row states a size, it is once, few, many or the class of an expanded clone; other rows omit it.

D gene: TRBD1; V gene: TRBV6-4; J gene: TRBJ1-1; clone size: -; CDR3 DNA: TGTGCCAGCAGTGACGGGACAGGGGGCGCTGAAGCTTTCTTT; CDR3 protein: CASSDGTGGAEAFF
D gene: -; V gene: TRBV30; J gene: TRBJ2-1; clone size: once; CDR3 DNA: TGTGCCTGGAAGAAACCCAGGATGAATGAGCAGTTCTTC; CDR3 protein: CAWKKPRMNEQFF
D gene: -; V gene: TRBV5-5; J gene: TRBJ2-6; clone size: -; CDR3 DNA: TGTGCCAGCAGCTCAGGGGACTCTGGGGCCAACGTCCTGACTTTC; CDR3 protein: CASSSGDSGANVLTF
D gene: -; V gene: TRBV4-1; J gene: TRBJ2-7; clone size: -; CDR3 DNA: TGCGCCAGCAGCCAAGATCCCCAGGCCAGCTCCTACGAGCAGTACTTC; CDR3 protein: CASSQDPQASSYEQYF
D gene: -; V gene: TRBV27; J gene: TRBJ1-4; clone size: -; CDR3 DNA: TGTGCCAGCAGTTCTGGGCCAATCCGGGAAAAACTGTTTTTT; CDR3 protein: CASSSGPIREKLFF
D gene: TRBD2; V gene: TRBV2; J gene: TRBJ2-1; clone size: -; CDR3 DNA: TGTGCCAGCACTGAGCGGGGGGGAAAGAATGAGCAGTTCTTC; CDR3 protein: CASTERGGKNEQFF
D gene: -; V gene: TRBV5-8; J gene: TRBJ1-5; clone size: -; CDR3 DNA: TGTGCCAGCAGCCCCTCGGGGGGTTTTGTCAGTCAGCCCCAGCATTTT; CDR3 protein: CASSPSGGFVSQPQHF
D gene: TRBD1; V gene: TRBV5-6; J gene: TRBJ1-1; clone size: -; CDR3 DNA: TGTGCCAGCAGCTCGAAGGGGACAGAAAACACTGAAGCTTTCTTT; CDR3 protein: CASSSKGTENTEAFF
D gene: TRBD1; V gene: TRBV23-1; J gene: TRBJ2-5; clone size: -; CDR3 DNA: TGCGCCAGCAGCCGGACAGGGCAAGACCAAGAGACCCAGTACTTC; CDR3 protein: CASSRTGQDQETQYF
D gene: -; V gene: TRBV2; J gene: TRBJ2-2; clone size: -; CDR3 DNA: TGTGCCAGCAGGCCAGAGGGGCGAGGCGGGGAGCTGTTTTTT; CDR3 protein: CASRPEGRGGELFF
D gene: TRBD1; V gene: TRBV5-4; J gene: TRBJ2-7; clone size: -; CDR3 DNA: TGTGCCAGCAGCTTGCGACAGGGGAGGTTCTACGAGCAGTACTTC; CDR3 protein: CASSLRQGRFYEQYF
D gene: -; V gene: TRBV15; J gene: TRBJ2-1; clone size: -; CDR3 DNA: TGTGCCACCAGCAGAGGGACAGTTTCCTACAATGAGCAGTTCTTC; CDR3 protein: CATSRGTVSYNEQFF
D gene: -; V gene: TRBV2; J gene: TRBJ1-4; clone size: -; CDR3 DNA: TGTGCCAGCAACGGACAGCTAATCCGGGCTAATGAAAAACTGTTTTTT; CDR3 protein: CASNGQLIRANEKLFF